The 23 T cell receptor beta chains listed next were all sequenced from one sample in a study of blood T cells in healthy people across ages. Together with a sample-barcoded 5' primer, a J-beta primer mix was included in a second PCR lasting about 7 to 12 cycles. TCRdb re-called the 5' RACE reads with MiXCR, one entry per CDR3 protein. The data show hundreds of thousands of distinct CDR3 sequences, about 34% seen once. Material for sequencing was blood. The receptors shown here come from a man aged 18 to 30 in good health.

The chain couples TRBV2 to TRBJ2-1, with D maybe TRBD1 (6 bases). Trimming left V 3 bases short and J 4 bases short, with 13 bases between. The CDR3 covers 15 residues. The V gene's germline CDR1 is SNHLY and CDR2 FYNNEI. CDR3 protein: CASSDWQGFYNEQFF. CDR3 DNA: TGTGCCAGCAGTGATTGGCAGGGGTTTTACAATGAGCAGTTCTTC.

On this clonotype itself: A much larger clone differs by one base, so this may be a read error. The chain combines TRBV20-1 with TRBJ1-2; D is perhaps TRBD1 (5 bases). The V and J ends lost 7 bases and 4 bases respectively, with 16 bases between them. Germline V CDR1 and CDR2: DFQATT, SNEGSKA (reference sequence). This CDR3 spans 13 amino acids. The CDR3 sequence is CSVRKPGPYGYTF. CDR3 DNA: TGCAGTGTTAGGAAGCCAGGGCCCTATGGCTACACCTTC.

V is TRBV21-1 and J is TRBJ1-4; TRBD1 was called by the table and not checked on the DNA. TRBV21-1 is reported as a pseudogene. This CDR3 is built from 17 residues. The CDR3 DNA reads TGTGCCAGCAGCACCCGGGACAGAAATGCAACTAATGAAAAACTGTTTTTT. Its protein is CASSTRDRNATNEKLFF.

The rearrangement uses TRBV6-2 or TRBV6-3 and TRBJ2-7; D perhaps matches TRBD2 (6 bases). With 2 bases removed from V and 0 bases from J, the gap between germline ends came to 20 bases. This CDR3 comprises 18 residues. Germline lookup yields CDR1 MNHEY and CDR2 SVGEGT. Here the CDR3 reads CASSYPIGRRGGSYEQYF. DNA of the CDR3: TGTGCCAGCAGTTACCCTATAGGGAGAAGGGGAGGCTCCTACGAGCAGTACTTC.

This clonotype was seen repeatedly, ten times or more. The chain joins TRBV20-1 to TRBJ1-2; no clear D gene. Germline assignment: CDR1 DFQATT and CDR2 SNEGSKA (reference sequence). The CDR3 is 14 amino acids. Trimming shortened V by 2 bases and J by 4 bases, and 14 bases separated the two germline ends. CDR3 sequence: CSARPREKAYGYTF. CDR3 DNA: TGCAGTGCTAGACCCCGCGAGAAAGCCTATGGCTACACCTTC.

This clonotype occurred a few times. The chain recombines TRBV12-3 or TRBV12-4 with TRBJ2-1, with unresolved D. This CDR3 contains 14 residues. Trimming pared 3 bases from V and 6 bases from J, leaving 12 bases between. The CDR3 is CASSFGESPNEQFF. The DNA for the CDR3 is TGTGCCAGCAGTTTCGGTGAAAGCCCCAATGAGCAGTTCTTC.

V is TRBV29-1 and J is TRBJ1-2; D perhaps matches TRBD1 (5 bases). The length of the CDR3 is 14 residues. Germline V CDR1 and CDR2: SQVTM, ANQGSEA. V lost 7 bases and J lost 4, with 19 bases in between. The CDR3 DNA reads as TGCAGCGCACCGGCGATGGGGCGTCCCTATGGCTACACCTTC. Translating it yields CSAPAMGRPYGYTF.

The chain has TRBV20-1 and TRBJ1-1; maybe TRBD1 (5 bases). V was clipped by 2 bases and J by 8 bases, with 15 bases between them. Germline-derived CDR1 and CDR2 are DFQATT and SNEGSKA (reference sequence). The CDR3 is made up of 13 amino acids. The DNA of the CDR3 is TGCAGTGCTAGAATCGATCAAGCAGGGGAAGCTTTCTTT. It translates to CSARIDQAGEAFF.

V and J are TRBV6-2 or TRBV6-3 and TRBJ2-1; TRBD1 matches at 9 bases. The closer fit of TRBJ2-7 to the DNA end suggests the J call may be wrong. CDR1 and CDR2 from the germline V gene are MNHEY and SVGEGT. The CDR3 totals 15 residues. The CDR3 protein is CASYPRDRGSNEQYF. In nucleotides, the CDR3 is TGTGCCAGCTATCCGCGAGACAGGGGGTCCAATGAGCAGTACTTC.

This rearrangement joins TRBV7-9 to TRBJ2-3; 8 bases align to TRBD2. V trimming: 4 bases; J trimming: 4 bases; junction bases outside the gene matches: 13. CDR3 length: 17 amino acids. The germline CDR1 and CDR2 sequences are SEHNR and FQNEAQ (reference sequence). Written as DNA, the CDR3 is TGTGCCAGCAGCTCCTTAGCGGGACCTACGGGGGCAGATACGCAGTATTTT. Residues: CASSSLAGPTGADTQYF.

This clonotype has just one count. This chain uses TRBV30 with TRBJ2-7, with D uncertain. This CDR3 contains 13 residues. V lost 4 bases to trimming and J lost 0 bases, with 10 bases between them. Germline V gene lookup returns CDR1 GTSNPN and CDR2 SVGIG (reference sequence). The DNA for the CDR3 is TGTGCCTGGACGTCCCGGGTCTCCTACGAGCAGTACTTC. As protein: CAWTSRVSYEQYF.

This clonotype was counted many times. The rearrangement uses TRBV6-6 and TRBJ2-5, with D tentatively TRBD1 or TRBD2 (7 bases each). The V end lost 5 bases, the J end lost 5 bases, and 12 bases lay between the germline ends. Germline CDR1 is MNHNY and CDR2 is SVGAGI (reference sequence). The CDR3 spans 13 residues. The CDR3 loop is CASSDQGGETQYF. The CDR3 DNA sequence: TGTGCCAGCAGTGATCAGGGGGGGGAGACCCAGTACTTC.

This chain joins TRBV2 and TRBJ2-1; 7 nucleotides align to TRBD2. The better agreement between TRBJ2-7 and the DNA end casts doubt on the J call. The length of the CDR3 is 15 residues. Germline V gives CDR1 SNHLY, CDR2 FYNNEI. CDR3 sequence (DNA): TGTGCCAGCAGCCCTATAACCGGGGGGTACAATGAGCAGTACTTC. This sequence encodes CASSPITGGYNEQYF.

This clonotype appeared many times. Its ends do not fully match the called genes, so a read error is possible. The chain uses TRBV18 and TRBJ2-7; D not certain. This CDR3 has 12 residues. Germline V gene sequence: CDR1 KGHSH, CDR2 LQKENI. Here the CDR3 DNA reads TGTGCCAGCGCACCAGAAGGCTACGAGCAGTACTTC. It encodes CASAPEGYEQYF.

This clonotype has more than one count but fewer than ten. The V call is TRBV12-3 or TRBV12-4, the J call TRBJ2-2; D might be TRBD1 or TRBD2, each matching 5 bases. The CDR3 has 17 residues. V lost 3 bases to trimming and J lost 6 bases, with 20 bases between them. The DNA for the CDR3 is TGTGCCAGCAGTTTTTCTTTGGGGGAATGGGGCCCCGGGGAGCTGTTTTTT. It encodes CASSFSLGEWGPGELFF.

V and J are TRBV5-1 and TRBJ2-3, with 13 bases lining up with TRBD2. The germline V gene has CDR1 SGHRS and CDR2 YFSETQ. With V trimmed by 4 bases and J by 4 bases, 6 bases remained unmatched. The CDR3 loop spans 16 amino acids. In nucleotides, the CDR3 is TGCGCCAGCAGCCCGCAACTAGCGGGGGGGTCAGATACGCAGTATTTT. Residues: CASSPQLAGGSDTQYF.

This clonotype turned up a few times. V and J are TRBV15 and TRBJ2-1; D is uncertain. V dropped 3 bases and J dropped 8 bases, with 20 bases sitting between them. Per germline, CDR1 LNHNV and CDR2 YYDKDF (reference sequence). CDR3 length: 16 residues. The CDR3 DNA reads as TGTGCCACCAGCAGCTCACCAGACTTCGATGTATATGAGCAGTTCTTC. Protein: CATSSSPDFDVYEQFF.

Only a few counts were recorded for this clonotype. The V call is TRBV10-3, the J call TRBJ1-1, with TRBD1 as a possible D gene (6 bases). Trimming left V 5 bases short and J 2 bases short, with 15 bases between. The CDR3 is made up of 15 amino acids. The germline CDR1 and CDR2 sequences are ENHRY and SYGVKD. The CDR3 loop reads CAISSPGTRNTEAFF. The DNA of the CDR3 is TGTGCCATCAGTAGCCCAGGGACAAGAAACACTGAAGCTTTCTTT.

This clonotype was seen only a few times. The chain uses TRBV10-3 and TRBJ1-1; TRBD1 matches 11 bases. The length of the CDR3 is 15 residues. The germline V gene encodes CDR1 ENHRY and CDR2 SYGVKD. With V trimmed by 6 bases and J by 2 bases, 5 bases remained unmatched. The CDR3: CAIRDRGLGNTEAFF. The CDR3 DNA reads TGTGCCATCAGGGACAGGGGGCTGGGAAACACTGAAGCTTTCTTT.

The V and J genes are TRBV4-2 and TRBJ1-2; 7 nucleotides match TRBD1. This CDR3 region has 15 residues. Germline CDR1 reads LGHNA; CDR2 reads YNFKEQ. Trimming at V came to 3 bases and at J to 4 bases, leaving 8 bases not matched to a gene. This chain's CDR3 is CASSQGQTNIYGYTF. The CDR3 bases are TGTGCCAGCAGCCAGGGACAGACCAACATCTATGGCTACACCTTC.

The rearrangement links TRBV12-3 or TRBV12-4 to TRBJ2-2, with TRBD1 identical over 9 bases. This CDR3 comprises 15 residues. V was clipped by 6 bases and J by 3 bases; unmatched bases: 5. The CDR3 nucleotides read TGTGCCAGCAGGGCACAGGGGGCAGACACCGGGGAGCTGTTTTTT. This gives the protein CASRAQGADTGELFF.

This chain connects TRBV20-1 to TRBJ1-4; the D is unclear. In germline, CDR1 is DFQATT, CDR2 SNEGSKA (reference sequence). Trimming took 3 bases from V and 0 from J, leaving 8 bases between them. This CDR3 is built from 14 residues. The CDR3 reads CSASHRPTNEKLFF. CDR3 nucleotide sequence: TGCAGTGCTAGCCACAGACCAACTAATGAAAAACTGTTTTTT.

The rearrangement links TRBV7-2 to TRBJ1-2, with 8 bases that match TRBD1. Germline trimming cut 4 bases from V and 6 bases from J; bases unmatched to any gene: 7. The CDR3 runs to 14 residues. From germline, CDR1 is SGHTA and CDR2 FQGNSA. CDR3 nucleotides: TGTGCCAGCAGCTCAAGACAGGGGACTGATGGCTACACCTTC. Residues: CASSSRQGTDGYTF.